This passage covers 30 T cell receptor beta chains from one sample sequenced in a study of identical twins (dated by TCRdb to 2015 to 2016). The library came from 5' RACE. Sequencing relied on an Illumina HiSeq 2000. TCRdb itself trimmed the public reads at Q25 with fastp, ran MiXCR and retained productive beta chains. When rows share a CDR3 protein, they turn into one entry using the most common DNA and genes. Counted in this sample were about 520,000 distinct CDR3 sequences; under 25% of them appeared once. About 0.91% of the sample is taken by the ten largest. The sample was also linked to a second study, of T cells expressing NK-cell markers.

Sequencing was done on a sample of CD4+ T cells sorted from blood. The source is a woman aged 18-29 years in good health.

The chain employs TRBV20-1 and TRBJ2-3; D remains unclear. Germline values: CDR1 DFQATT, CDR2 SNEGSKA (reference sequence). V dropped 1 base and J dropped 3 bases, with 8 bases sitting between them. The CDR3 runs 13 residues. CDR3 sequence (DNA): TGCAGTGCTAGAGTGATAGTGACAGATACGCAGTATTTT. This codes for CSARVIVTDTQYF.

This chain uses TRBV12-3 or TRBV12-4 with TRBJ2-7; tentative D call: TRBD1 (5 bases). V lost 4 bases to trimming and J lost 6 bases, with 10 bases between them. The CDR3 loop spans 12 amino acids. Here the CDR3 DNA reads TGTGCCAGCAGTTCGACAGTTTCCGAGCAGTACTTC. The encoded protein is CASSSTVSEQYF.

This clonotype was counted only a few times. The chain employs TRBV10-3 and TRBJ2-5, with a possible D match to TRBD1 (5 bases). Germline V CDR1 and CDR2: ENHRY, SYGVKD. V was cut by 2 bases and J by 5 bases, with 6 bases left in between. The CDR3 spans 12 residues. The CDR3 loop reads CAISEKGETQYF. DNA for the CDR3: TGTGCCATCAGTGAGAAGGGGGAGACCCAGTACTTC.

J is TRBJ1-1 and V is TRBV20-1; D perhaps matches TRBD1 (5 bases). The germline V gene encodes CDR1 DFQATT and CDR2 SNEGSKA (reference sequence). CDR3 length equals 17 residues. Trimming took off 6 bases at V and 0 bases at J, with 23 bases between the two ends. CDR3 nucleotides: TGCAGTGCCCTATCCGCTCCGACAGACCACATGAACACTGAAGCTTTCTTT. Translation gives CSALSAPTDHMNTEAFF.

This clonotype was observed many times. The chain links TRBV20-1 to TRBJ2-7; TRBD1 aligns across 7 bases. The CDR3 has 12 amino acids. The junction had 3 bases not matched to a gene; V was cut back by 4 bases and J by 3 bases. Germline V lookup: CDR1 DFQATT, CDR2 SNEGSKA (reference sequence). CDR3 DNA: TGCAGTGCTACCCGACAGGGCTACGAGCAGTACTTC. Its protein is CSATRQGYEQYF.

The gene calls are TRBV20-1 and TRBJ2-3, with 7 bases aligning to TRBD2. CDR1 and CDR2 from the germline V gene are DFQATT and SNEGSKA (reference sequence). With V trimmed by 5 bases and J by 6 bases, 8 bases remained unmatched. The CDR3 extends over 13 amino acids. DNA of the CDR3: TGCAGTGCTCCTGCGGGAGCGTCGGATACGCAGTATTTT. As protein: CSAPAGASDTQYF.

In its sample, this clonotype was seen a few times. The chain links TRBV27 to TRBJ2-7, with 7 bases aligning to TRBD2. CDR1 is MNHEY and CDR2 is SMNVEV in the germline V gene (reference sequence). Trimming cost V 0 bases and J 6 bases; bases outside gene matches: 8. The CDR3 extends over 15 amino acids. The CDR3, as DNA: TGTGCCAGCAGTTTATCGGTGGGAGGGGTAGGCGAGCAGTACTTC. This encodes CASSLSVGGVGEQYF.

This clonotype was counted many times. The CDR3 region is CASSFGTSGPTNYNEQFF. The CDR3 nucleotides are TGTGCCAGCAGTTTTGGGACTAGCGGACCGACCAACTACAATGAGCAGTTCTTC. J is TRBJ2-1 and V is TRBV12-3 or TRBV12-4; 11 nucleotides agree with TRBD2. V lost 3 bases to trimming and J lost 3 bases; unmatched junction nucleotides: 10. This CDR3 has 18 amino acids.

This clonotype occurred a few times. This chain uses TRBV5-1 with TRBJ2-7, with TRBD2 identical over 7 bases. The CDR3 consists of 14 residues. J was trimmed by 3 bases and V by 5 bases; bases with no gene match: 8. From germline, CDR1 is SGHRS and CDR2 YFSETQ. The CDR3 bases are TGCGCCAGCAGTGTTCGGGGCGGGGGCTACGAGCAGTACTTC. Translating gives CASSVRGGGYEQYF.

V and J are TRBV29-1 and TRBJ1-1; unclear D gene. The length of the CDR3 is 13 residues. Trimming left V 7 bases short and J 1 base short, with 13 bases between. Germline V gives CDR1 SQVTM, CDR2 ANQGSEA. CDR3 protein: CSASTATNTEAFF. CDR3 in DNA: TGCAGCGCCTCTACAGCCACGAACACTGAAGCTTTCTTT.

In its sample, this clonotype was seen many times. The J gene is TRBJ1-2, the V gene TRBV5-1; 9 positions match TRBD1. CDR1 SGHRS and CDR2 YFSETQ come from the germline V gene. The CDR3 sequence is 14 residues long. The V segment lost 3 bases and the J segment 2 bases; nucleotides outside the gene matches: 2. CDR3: CASSSGTGNYGYTF. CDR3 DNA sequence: TGCGCCAGCAGCTCCGGGACAGGGAACTATGGCTACACCTTC.

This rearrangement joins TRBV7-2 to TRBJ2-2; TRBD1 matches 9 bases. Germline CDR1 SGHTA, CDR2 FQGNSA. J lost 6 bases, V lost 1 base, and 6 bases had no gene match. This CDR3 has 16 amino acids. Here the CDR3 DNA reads TGTGCCAGCAGCTTAGGGGGACAGGGAGTATCCGGGGAGCTGTTTTTT. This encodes CASSLGGQGVSGELFF. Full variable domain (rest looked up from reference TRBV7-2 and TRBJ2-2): GAGVSQSPSNKVTEKGKDVELRCDPISGHTALYWYRQSLGQGLEFLIYFQGNSAPDKSGLPSDRFSAERTGGSVSTLTIQRTQQEDSAVYLCASSLGGQGVSGELFFGEGSRLTVL.

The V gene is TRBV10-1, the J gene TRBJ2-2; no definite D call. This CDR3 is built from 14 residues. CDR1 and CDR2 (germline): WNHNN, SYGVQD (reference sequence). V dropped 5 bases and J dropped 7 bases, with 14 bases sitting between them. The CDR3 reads CASSPGPWGGELFF. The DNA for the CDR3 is TGCGCCAGCAGTCCCGGGCCGTGGGGCGGGGAGCTGTTTTTT.

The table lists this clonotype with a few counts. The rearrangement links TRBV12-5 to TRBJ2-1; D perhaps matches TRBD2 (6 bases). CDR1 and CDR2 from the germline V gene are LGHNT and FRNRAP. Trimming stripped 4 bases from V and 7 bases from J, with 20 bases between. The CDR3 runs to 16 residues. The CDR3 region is CASGSLPTRSRNEQFF. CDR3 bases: TGTGCTAGTGGTTCCCTACCGACTAGATCCCGGAATGAGCAGTTCTTC.

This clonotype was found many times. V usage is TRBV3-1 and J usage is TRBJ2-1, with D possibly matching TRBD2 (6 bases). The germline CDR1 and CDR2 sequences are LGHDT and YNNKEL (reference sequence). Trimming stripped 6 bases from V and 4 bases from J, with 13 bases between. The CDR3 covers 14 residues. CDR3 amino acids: CASSLTRLYNEQFF. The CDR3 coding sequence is TGTGCCAGCAGTTTGACTAGGTTATACAATGAGCAGTTCTTC.

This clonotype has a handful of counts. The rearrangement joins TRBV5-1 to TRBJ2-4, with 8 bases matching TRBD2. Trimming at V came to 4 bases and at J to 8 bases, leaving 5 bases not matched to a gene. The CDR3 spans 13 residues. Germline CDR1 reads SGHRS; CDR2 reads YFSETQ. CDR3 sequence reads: CASSGTGGDIQYF. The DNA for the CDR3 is TGCGCCAGCAGCGGGACGGGAGGGGACATTCAGTACTTC.

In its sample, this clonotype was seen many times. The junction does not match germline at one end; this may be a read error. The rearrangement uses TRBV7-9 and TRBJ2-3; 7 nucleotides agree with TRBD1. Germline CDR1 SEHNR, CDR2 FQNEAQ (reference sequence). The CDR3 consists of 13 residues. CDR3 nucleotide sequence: TGTGCCAGCAGCTCGAAGACAGGGCGGACGTTTGATTTT. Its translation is CASSSKTGRTFDF.

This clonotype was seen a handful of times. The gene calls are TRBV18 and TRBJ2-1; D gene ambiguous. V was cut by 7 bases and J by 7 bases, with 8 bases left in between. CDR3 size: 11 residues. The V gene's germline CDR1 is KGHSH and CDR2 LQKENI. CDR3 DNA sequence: TGTGCCAGCTTAAATTCGAATGAGCAGTTCTTC. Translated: CASLNSNEQFF.

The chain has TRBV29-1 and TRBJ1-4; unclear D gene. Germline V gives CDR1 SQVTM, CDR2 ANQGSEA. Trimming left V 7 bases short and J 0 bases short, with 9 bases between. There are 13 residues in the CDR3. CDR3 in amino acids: CSASDATNEKLFF. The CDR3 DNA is TGCAGCGCCTCTGACGCAACTAATGAAAAACTGTTTTTT.

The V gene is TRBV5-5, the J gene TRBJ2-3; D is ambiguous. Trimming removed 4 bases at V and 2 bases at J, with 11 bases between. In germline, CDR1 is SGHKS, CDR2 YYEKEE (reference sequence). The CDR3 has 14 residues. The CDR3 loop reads CASSPGFITDTQYF. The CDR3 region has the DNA TGTGCCAGCAGCCCTGGCTTTATCACAGATACGCAGTATTTT.

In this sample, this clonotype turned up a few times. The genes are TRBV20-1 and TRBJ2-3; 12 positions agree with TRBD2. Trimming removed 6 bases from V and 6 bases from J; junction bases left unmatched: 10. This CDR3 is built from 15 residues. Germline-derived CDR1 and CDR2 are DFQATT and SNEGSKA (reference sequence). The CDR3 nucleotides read TGCAGTGCAACCCCTAGCGGGGGGGCGTGGGATACGCAGTATTTT. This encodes CSATPSGGAWDTQYF.

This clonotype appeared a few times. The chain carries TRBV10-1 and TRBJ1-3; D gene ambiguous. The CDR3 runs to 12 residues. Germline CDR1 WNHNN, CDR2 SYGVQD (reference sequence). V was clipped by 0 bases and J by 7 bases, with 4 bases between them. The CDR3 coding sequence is TGCGCCAGCAGTGAGTCGTCTAACACCATATATTTT. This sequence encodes CASSESSNTIYF.

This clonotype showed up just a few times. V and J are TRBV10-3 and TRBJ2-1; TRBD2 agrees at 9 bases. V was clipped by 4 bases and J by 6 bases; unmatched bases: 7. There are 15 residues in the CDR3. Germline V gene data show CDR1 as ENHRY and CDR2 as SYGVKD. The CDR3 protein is CAISVSLAGANEQFF. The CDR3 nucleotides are TGTGCCATCAGTGTATCTTTAGCGGGAGCCAATGAGCAGTTCTTC.

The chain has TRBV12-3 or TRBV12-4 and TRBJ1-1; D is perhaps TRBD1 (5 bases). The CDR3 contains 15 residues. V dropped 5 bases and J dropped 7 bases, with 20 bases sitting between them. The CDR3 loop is CASSTSGGGGHEAFF. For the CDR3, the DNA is TGTGCCAGCAGTACCTCGGGGGGGGGAGGCCATGAAGCTTTCTTT.

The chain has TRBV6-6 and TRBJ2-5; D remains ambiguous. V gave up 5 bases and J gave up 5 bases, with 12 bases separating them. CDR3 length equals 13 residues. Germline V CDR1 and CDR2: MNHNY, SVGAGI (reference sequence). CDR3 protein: CASSPRKGETQYF. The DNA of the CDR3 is TGTGCCAGCAGTCCCCGGAAAGGGGAGACCCAGTACTTC.

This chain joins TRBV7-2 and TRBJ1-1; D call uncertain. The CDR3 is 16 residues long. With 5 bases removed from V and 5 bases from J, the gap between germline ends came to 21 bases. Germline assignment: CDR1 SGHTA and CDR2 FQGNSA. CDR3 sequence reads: CASSPSRAAVGTEAFF. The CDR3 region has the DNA TGTGCCAGCAGCCCGAGTCGGGCAGCCGTCGGTACTGAAGCTTTCTTT. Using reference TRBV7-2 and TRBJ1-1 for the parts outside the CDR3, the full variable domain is GAGVSQSPSNKVTEKGKDVELRCDPISGHTALYWYRQSLGQGLEFLIYFQGNSAPDKSGLPSDRFSAERTGGSVSTLTIQRTQQEDSAVYLCASSPSRAAVGTEAFFGQGTRLTVV.

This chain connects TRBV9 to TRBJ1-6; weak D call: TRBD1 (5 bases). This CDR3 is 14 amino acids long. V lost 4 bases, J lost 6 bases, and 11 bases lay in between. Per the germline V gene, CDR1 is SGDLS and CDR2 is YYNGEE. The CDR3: CASSFREINSPLHF. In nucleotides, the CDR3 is TGTGCCAGCAGCTTCAGGGAGATTAATTCACCCCTCCACTTT.

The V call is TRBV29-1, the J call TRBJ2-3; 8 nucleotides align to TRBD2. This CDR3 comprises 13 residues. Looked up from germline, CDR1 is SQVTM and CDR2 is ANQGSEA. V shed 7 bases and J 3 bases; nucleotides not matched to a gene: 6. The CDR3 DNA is TGCAGCGCCGCCGGGGGGGGAACAGATACGCAGTATTTT. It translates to CSAAGGGTDTQYF.

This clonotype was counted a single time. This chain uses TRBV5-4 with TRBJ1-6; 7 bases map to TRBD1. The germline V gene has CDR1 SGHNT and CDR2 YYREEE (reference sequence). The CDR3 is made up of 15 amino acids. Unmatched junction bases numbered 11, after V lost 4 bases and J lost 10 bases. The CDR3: CASSKTGTSASPLHF. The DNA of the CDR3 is TGTGCCAGCAGCAAGACAGGGACATCAGCATCACCCCTCCACTTT.

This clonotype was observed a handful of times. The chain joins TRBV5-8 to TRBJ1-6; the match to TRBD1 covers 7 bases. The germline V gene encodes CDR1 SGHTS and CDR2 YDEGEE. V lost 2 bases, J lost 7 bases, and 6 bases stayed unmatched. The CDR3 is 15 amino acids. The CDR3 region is CASSFHRGGNSPLHF. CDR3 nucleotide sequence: TGTGCCAGCAGCTTTCACAGGGGAGGAAATTCACCCCTCCACTTT. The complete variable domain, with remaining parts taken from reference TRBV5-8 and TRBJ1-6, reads EAGVTQSPTHLIKTRGQQATLRCSPISGHTSVYWYQQALGLGLQFLLWYDEGEERNRGNFPPRFSGRQFPNYSSELNVNALELEDSALYLCASSFHRGGNSPLHFGNGTRLTVT.